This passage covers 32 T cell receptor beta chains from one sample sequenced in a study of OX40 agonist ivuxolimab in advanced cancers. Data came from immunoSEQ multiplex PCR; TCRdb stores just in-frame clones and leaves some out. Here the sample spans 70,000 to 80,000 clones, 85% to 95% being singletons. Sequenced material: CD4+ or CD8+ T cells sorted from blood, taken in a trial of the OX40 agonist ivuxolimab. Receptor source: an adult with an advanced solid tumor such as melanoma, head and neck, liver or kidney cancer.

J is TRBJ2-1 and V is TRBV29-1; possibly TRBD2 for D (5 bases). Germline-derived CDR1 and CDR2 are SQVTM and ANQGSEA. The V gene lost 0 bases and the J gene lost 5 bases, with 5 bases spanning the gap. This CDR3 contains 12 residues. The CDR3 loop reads CSVEERDNEQFF. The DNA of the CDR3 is TGCAGCGTTGAAGAGAGGGACAATGAGCAGTTCTTC.

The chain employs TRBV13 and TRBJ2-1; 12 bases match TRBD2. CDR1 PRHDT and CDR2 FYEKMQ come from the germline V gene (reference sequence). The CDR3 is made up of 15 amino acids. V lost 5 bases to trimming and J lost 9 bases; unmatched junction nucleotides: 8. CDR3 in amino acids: CASSVASGGAFEQFF. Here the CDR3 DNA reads TGTGCCAGCAGCGTCGCTAGCGGGGGGGCGTTTGAGCAGTTCTTC. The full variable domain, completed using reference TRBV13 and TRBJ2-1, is AAGVIQSPRHLIKEKRETATLKCYPIPRHDTVYWYQQGPGQDPQFLISFYEKMQSDKGSIPDRFSAQQFSDYHSELNMSSLELGDSALYFCASSVASGGAFEQFFGPGTRLTVL.

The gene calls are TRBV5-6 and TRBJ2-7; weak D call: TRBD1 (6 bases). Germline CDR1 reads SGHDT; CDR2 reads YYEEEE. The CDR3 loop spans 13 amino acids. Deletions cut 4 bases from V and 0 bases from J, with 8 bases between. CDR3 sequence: CASSPRGSYEQYF. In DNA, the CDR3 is TGTGCCAGCAGCCCCAGGGGCTCCTACGAGCAGTACTTC. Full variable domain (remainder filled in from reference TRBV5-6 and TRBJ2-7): DAGVTQSPTHLIKTRGQQVTLRCSPKSGHDTVSWYQQALGQGPQFIFQYYEEEERQRGNFPDRFSGHQFPNYSSELNVNALLLGDSALYLCASSPRGSYEQYFGPGTRLTVT.

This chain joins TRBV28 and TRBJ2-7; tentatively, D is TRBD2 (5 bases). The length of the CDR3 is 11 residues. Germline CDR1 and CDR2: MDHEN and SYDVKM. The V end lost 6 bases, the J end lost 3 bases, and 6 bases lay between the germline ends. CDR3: CASSGIYEQYF. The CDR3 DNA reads TGTGCCAGCAGCGGGATCTACGAGCAGTACTTC.

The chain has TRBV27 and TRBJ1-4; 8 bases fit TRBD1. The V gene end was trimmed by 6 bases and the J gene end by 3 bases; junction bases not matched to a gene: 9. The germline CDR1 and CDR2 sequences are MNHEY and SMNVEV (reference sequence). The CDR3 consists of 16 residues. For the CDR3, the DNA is TGTGCCAGCAGACTCTACCCGGGACAGGCTAATGAAAAACTGTTTTTT. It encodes CASRLYPGQANEKLFF.

CDR3 residues: CASSLWRGAGELFF. DNA of the CDR3: TGCGCCAGCAGCTTGTGGAGGGGTGCCGGGGAGCTGTTTTTT. The chain couples TRBV5-1 to TRBJ2-2; perhaps TRBD2 as D (6 bases). The CDR3 runs to 14 residues. Germline V gene sequence: CDR1 SGHRS, CDR2 YFSETQ. V lost 1 base, J lost 6 bases, and 10 bases lay in between.

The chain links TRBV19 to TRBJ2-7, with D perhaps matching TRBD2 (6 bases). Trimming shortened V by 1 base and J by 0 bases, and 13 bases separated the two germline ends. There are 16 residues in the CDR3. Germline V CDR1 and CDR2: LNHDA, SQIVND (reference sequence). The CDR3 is CASSIVYGGSSYEQYF. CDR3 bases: TGTGCCAGTAGTATAGTCTACGGGGGAAGCTCCTACGAGCAGTACTTC.

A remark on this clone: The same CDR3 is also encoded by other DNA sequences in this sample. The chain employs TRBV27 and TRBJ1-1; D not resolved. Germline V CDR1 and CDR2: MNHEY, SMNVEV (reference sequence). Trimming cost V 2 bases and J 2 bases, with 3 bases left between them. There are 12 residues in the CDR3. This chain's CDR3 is CASSLGNTEAFF. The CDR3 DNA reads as TGTGCCAGCAGTTTAGGAAACACTGAAGCTTTCTTT.

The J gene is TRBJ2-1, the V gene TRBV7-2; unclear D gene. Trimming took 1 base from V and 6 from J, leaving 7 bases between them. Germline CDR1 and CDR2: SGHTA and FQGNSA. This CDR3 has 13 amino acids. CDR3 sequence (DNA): TGTGCCAGCAGCTTAGGGCCAGGCAATGAGCAGTTCTTC. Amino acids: CASSLGPGNEQFF. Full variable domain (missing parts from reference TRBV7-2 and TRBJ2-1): GAGVSQSPSNKVTEKGKDVELRCDPISGHTALYWYRQSLGQGLEFLIYFQGNSAPDKSGLPSDRFSAERTGGSVSTLTIQRTQQEDSAVYLCASSLGPGNEQFFGPGTRLTVL.

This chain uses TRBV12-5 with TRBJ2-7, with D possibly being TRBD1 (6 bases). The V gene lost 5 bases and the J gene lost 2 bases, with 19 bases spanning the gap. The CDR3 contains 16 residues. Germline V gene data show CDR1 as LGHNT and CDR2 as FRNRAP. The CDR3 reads CASGPPPGQPTYEQYF. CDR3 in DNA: TGTGCTAGTGGTCCCCCCCCCGGACAGCCAACCTACGAGCAGTACTTC.

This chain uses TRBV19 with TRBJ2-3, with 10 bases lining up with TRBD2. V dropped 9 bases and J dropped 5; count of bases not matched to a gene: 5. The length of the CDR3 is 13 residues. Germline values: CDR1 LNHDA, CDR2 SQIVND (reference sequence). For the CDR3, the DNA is TGTGCCAGCGGACTAGCGGTTCGAGATACGCAGTATTTT. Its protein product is CASGLAVRDTQYF.

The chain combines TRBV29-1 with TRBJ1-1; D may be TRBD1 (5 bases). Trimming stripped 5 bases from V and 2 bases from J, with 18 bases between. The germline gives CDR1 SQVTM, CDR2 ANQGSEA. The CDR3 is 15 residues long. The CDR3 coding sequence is TGCAGCGTTTGGCCCCTCAGGGCCCTAAACACTGAAGCTTTCTTT. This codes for CSVWPLRALNTEAFF.

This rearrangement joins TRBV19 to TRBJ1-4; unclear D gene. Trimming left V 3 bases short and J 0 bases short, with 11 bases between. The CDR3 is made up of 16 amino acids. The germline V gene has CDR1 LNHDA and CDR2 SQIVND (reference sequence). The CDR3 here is CASSIIPYATNEKLFF. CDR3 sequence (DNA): TGTGCCAGTAGTATCATCCCGTACGCAACTAATGAAAAACTGTTTTTT.

The chain's CDR3 is CASARPGQGVDEQFF. In nucleotides, the CDR3 is TGTGCCAGCGCCAGACCGGGACAGGGTGTGGATGAGCAGTTCTTC. The chain is built from TRBV27 and TRBJ2-1; TRBD1 matches 9 bases. CDR1 and CDR2 from the germline V gene are MNHEY and SMNVEV (reference sequence). The CDR3 consists of 15 residues. V lost 8 bases and J lost 8; bases outside the gene matches: 13.

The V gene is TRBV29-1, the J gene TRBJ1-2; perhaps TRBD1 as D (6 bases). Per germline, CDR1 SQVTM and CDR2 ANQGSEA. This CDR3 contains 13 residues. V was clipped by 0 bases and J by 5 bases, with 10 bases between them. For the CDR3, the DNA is TGCAGCGTTGAAGATATCGGACAGTATGGCTACACCTTC. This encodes CSVEDIGQYGYTF.

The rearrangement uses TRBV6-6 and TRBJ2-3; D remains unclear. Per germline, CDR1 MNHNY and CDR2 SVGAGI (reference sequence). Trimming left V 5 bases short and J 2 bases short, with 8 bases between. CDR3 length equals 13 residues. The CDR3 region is CASSAVPTDTQYF. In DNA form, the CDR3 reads TGTGCCAGCAGTGCAGTGCCCACAGATACGCAGTATTTT.

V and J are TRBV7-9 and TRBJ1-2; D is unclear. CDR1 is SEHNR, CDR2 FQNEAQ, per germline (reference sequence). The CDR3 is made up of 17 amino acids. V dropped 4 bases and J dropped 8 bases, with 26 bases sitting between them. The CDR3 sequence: CASSSPVPPDALGGYTF. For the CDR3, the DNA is TGTGCCAGCAGCTCCCCGGTCCCGCCAGATGCATTGGGGGGCTACACCTTC.

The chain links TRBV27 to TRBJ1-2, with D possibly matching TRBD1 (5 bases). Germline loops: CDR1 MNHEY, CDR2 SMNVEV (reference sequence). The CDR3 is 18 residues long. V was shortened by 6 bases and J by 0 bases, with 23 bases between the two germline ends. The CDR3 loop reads CASSQTLVQGLPNYGYTF. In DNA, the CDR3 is TGTGCCAGCAGCCAAACCCTCGTCCAGGGACTCCCTAACTATGGCTACACCTTC.

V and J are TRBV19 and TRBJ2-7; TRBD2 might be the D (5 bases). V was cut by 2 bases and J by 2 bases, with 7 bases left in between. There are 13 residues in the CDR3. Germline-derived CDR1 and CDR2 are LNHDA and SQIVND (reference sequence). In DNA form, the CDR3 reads TGTGCCAGTAGTATACCCGGGGCCTACGAGCAGTACTTC. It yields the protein CASSIPGAYEQYF. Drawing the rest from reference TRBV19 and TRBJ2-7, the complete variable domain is DGGITQSPKYLFRKEGQNVTLSCEQNLNHDAMYWYRQDPGQGLRLIYYSQIVNDFQKGDIAEGYSVSREKKESFPLTVTSAQKNPTAFYLCASSIPGAYEQYFGPGTRLTVT.

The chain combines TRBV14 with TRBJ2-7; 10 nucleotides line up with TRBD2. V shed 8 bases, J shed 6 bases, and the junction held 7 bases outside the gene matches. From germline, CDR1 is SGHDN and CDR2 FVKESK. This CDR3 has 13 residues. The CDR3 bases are TGTGCCAGCGCGGTAGCGGGAGGTCGCGAGCAGTACTTC. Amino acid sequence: CASAVAGGREQYF. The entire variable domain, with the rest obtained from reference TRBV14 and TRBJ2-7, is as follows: EAGVTQFPSHSVIEKGQTVTLRCDPISGHDNLYWYRRVMGKEIKFLLHFVKESKQDESGMPNNRFLAERTGGTYSTLKVQPAELEDSGVYFCASAVAGGREQYFGPGTRLTVT.

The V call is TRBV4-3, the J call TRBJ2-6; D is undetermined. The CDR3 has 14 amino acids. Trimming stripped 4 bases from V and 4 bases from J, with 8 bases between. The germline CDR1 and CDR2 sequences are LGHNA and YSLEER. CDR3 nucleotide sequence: TGCGCCAGCAGCCCCGGGTCCGGGGCCAACGTCCTGACTTTC. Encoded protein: CASSPGSGANVLTF.

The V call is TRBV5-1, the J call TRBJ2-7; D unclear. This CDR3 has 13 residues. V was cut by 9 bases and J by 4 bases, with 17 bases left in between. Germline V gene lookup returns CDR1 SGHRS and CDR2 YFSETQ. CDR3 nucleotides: TGCGCCATCGGTGCGGTAGAAGAGTACGAGCAGTACTTC. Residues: CAIGAVEEYEQYF. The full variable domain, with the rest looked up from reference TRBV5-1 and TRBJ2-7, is KAGVTQTPRYLIKTRGQQVTLSCSPISGHRSVSWYQQTPGQGLQFLFEYFSETQRNKGNFPGRFSGRQFSNSRSEMNVSTLELGDSALYLCAIGAVEEYEQYFGPGTRLTVT.

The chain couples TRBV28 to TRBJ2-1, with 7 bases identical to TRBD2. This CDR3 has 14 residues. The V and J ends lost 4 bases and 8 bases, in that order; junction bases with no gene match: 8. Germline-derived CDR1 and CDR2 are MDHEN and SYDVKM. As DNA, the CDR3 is TGTGCCAGCAGTTCGGGGACTGGGGGGGATGAGCAGTTCTTC. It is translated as CASSSGTGGDEQFF.

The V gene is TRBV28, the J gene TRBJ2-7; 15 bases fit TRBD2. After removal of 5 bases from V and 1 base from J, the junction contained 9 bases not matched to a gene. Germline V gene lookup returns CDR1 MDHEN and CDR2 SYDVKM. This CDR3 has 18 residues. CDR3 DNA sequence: TGTGCCAGCAGTCCGATGGGACTAGCGGGAGGTTGGTCCTACGAGCAGTACTTC. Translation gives CASSPMGLAGGWSYEQYF.

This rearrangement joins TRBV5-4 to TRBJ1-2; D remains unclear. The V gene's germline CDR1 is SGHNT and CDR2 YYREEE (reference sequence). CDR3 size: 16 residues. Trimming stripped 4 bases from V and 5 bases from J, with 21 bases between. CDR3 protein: CASSVGPTIPPYGYTF. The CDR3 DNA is TGTGCCAGCAGCGTCGGACCGACGATACCCCCTTATGGCTACACCTTC.

CDR3 DNA: TGTGCCAGCAGTATTGGGGACAGGGTCACAGATACGCAGTATTTT. Translating gives CASSIGDRVTDTQYF. The V and J genes are TRBV27 and TRBJ2-3; 9 nucleotides agree with TRBD1. The CDR3 totals 15 residues. The germline gives CDR1 MNHEY, CDR2 SMNVEV (reference sequence). V gave up 5 bases and J gave up 2 bases; unmatched junction bases: 5.

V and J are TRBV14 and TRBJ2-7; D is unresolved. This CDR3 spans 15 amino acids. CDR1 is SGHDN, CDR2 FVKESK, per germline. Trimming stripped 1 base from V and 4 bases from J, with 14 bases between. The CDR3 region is CASSQGGRLIYEQYF. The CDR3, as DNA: TGTGCCAGCAGCCAAGGGGGTCGATTGATTTACGAGCAGTACTTC.

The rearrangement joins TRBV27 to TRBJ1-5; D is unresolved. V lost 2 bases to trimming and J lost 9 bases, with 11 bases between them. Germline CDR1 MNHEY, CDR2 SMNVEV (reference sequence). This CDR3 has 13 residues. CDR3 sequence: CASSLRPFRPQHF. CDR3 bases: TGTGCCAGCAGTTTACGGCCCTTCAGGCCCCAGCATTTT.

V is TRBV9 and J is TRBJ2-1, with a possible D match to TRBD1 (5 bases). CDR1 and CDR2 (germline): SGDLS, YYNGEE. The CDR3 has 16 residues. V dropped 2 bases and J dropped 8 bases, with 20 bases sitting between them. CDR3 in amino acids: CASSVVPPGLIDEQFF. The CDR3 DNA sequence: TGTGCCAGCAGCGTGGTTCCCCCAGGGTTGATCGATGAGCAGTTCTTC.

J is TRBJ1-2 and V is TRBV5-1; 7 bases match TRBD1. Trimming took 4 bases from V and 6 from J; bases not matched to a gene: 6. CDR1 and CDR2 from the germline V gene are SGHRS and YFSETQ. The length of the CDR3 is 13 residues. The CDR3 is CASSLSTGNGYTF. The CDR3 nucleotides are TGCGCCAGCAGCCTGTCGACAGGGAATGGCTACACCTTC.

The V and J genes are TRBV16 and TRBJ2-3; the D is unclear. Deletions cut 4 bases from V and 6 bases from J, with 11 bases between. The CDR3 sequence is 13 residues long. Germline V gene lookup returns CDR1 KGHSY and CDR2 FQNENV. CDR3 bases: TGTGCCAGCAGCCCCTTTATACGGGATACGCAGTATTTT. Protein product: CASSPFIRDTQYF.

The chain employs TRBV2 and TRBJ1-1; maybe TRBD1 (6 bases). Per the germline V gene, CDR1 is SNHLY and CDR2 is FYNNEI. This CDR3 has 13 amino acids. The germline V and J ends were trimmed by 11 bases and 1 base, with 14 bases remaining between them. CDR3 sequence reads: CARPTDRNTEAFF. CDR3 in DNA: TGTGCCCGACCCACGGACAGGAACACTGAAGCTTTCTTT.